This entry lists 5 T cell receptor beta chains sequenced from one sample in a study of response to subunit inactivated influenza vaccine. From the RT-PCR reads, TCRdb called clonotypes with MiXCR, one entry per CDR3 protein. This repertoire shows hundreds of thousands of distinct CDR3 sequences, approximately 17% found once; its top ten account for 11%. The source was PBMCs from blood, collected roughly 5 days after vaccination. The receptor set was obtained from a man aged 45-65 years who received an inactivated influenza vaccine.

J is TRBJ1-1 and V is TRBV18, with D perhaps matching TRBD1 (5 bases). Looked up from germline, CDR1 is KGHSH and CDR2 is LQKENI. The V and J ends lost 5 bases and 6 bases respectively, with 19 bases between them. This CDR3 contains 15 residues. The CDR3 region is CASSTRGTLRAEAFF. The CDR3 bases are TGTGCCAGCTCAACGCGTGGGACCCTTCGGGCTGAAGCTTTCTTT.

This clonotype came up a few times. CDR3 amino acids: CASSPAPGQGSYEQYF. In nucleotides, the CDR3 is TGTGCCAGCAGTCCCGCCCCGGGACAGGGCTCCTACGAGCAGTACTTC. The chain joins TRBV27 to TRBJ2-7; 9 positions match TRBD1. CDR1 is MNHEY and CDR2 is SMNVEV in the germline V gene (reference sequence). Trimming removed 5 bases from V and 0 bases from J; junction bases left unmatched: 8. The length of the CDR3 is 16 residues.

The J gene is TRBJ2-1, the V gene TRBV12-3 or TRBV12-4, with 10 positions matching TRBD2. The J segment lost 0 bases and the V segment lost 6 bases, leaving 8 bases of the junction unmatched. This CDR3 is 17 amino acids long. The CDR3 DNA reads TGTGCCAGCAGCACCGGACTAGCGGTTAGCTCCTACAATGAGCAGTTCTTC. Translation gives CASSTGLAVSSYNEQFF.

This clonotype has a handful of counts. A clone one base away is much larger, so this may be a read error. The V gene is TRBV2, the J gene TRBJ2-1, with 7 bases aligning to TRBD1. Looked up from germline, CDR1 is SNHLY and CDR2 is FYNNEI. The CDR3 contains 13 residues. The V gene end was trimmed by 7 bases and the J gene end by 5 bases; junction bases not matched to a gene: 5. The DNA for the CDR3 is TGTGCCAGCAACCGGGACAGAGACAATGAGCAGTTCTTC. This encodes CASNRDRDNEQFF.

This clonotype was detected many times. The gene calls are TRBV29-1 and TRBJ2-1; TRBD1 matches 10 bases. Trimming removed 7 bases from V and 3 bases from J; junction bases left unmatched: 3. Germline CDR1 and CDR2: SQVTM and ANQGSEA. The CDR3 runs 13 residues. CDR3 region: CSGGQGFYNEQFF. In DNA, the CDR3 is TGCAGCGGGGGACAGGGGTTCTACAATGAGCAGTTCTTC.